What follows describes a single T cell receptor beta chain. Its target is unknown. The missing CDR3 end, 3 residues past where the read stops, is filled in from the germline J gene. Recipients received nonmyeloablative bone marrow transplants from related graft donors, with transient mixed chimerism. Profiled with immunoSEQ multiplex PCR; TCRdb holds only in-frame clones, not every one. The sample yields some 29,000 clones, of which the top ten take up under 2%. These data originate in a study of Tregs in tolerant kidney transplant recipients. The CDR3 sequence is 14 residues long. V was shortened by 0 bases and J by 3 bases, with 9 bases between the two germline ends. Germline CDR1 SGHTA, CDR2 FQGNSA. Findings and limits, study-wide: Changing PCR primers prevented nucleotide comparison between some patients' samples.

The material sequenced was CD4+ T cells from blood (PBMCs), taken 24 months after the transplant. The TCR originated in a human patient who received a combined kidney and bone marrow transplant. Some T cells may be the graft donor's. V usage is TRBV7-2 and J usage is TRBJ2-7; D is uncertain. The CDR3 sequence is CASSLAQPDYEQYF. The DNA read from the CDR3 is TGTGCCAGCAGCTTAGCACAACCTGACTACGAG.